The rows below give T cell receptor beta chains drawn from one sample of a study of cytomegalovirus exposure and HLA in healthy donors. The protocol was immunoSEQ multiplex PCR, while the TCRdb copy is restricted to in-frame clones and leaves out a portion. The sample has 95,000 to 130,000 clones, 70% to 80% seen once. Sequenced material: PBMCs. The receptors stem from a woman aged 18-29 years in good health and CMV-seronegative. Both conserved end residues are part of each CDR3. The order of the fields is J gene, clone size, V gene, D gene, CDR3 DNA, CDR3 protein. The D gene is left open where the match is weak. Not all rows give a size; the values are once, few, many and, for expanded clones, a class.

TRBJ2-7	-	TRBV28	TRBD1	TGTGCCAGCAGTTTTAGGGACAGGGGAATTAAGCAGTACTTC	CASSFRDRGIKQYF
TRBJ1-6	-	TRBV14	-	TGTGCCAGCAGCCAACAGGGTAACAATTCACCCCTCCACTTT	CASSQQGNNSPLHF
TRBJ1-4	-	TRBV5-1	TRBD1	TGCGCCAGCAGCTTGGACGGGACAGAGGAAAAACTGTTTTTT	CASSLDGTEEKLFF
TRBJ2-7	few	TRBV19	-	TGTGCCAGTAGTTCCCCCGGGACACCAAGCTCCTACGAGCAGTACTTC	CASSSPGTPSSYEQYF
TRBJ1-1	-	TRBV5-4	-	TGTGCCAGCAGCTTGGTCCAGGGGATGAACACTGAAGCTTTCTTT	CASSLVQGMNTEAFF
TRBJ1-1	-	TRBV5-1	-	TGCGCCAGCAGAACTCAGGGGAACACTGAAGCTTTCTTT	CASRTQGNTEAFF
TRBJ2-3	few	TRBV9	-	TGTGCCAGCAGCGTAGGGGGAGGCGGTTACACAGATACGCAGTATTTT	CASSVGGGGYTDTQYF
TRBJ1-1	-	TRBV4-2	-	TGTGCCAGCAGCACAGGGATTCCCACTGAAGCTTTCTTT	CASSTGIPTEAFF
TRBJ2-3	-	TRBV7-2	TRBD1	TGTGCCAGCAGCTCTTGGACAGGGGGCACAGATACGCAGTATTTT	CASSSWTGGTDTQYF
TRBJ1-4	-	TRBV30	-	TGTGCCTGGAGTCACGGGAGGCCCCGTGAAAAACTGTTTTTT	CAWSHGRPREKLFF
TRBJ1-1	few	TRBV28	-	TGTGCCAGCAGTGCTATTAAGGGGCTTAACACTGAAGCTTTCTTT	CASSAIKGLNTEAFF
TRBJ2-7	-	TRBV20-1	-	TGCAGTGCTGTCGGGGAGTACGAGCAGTACTTC	CSAVGEYEQYF
TRBJ2-2	few	TRBV5-1	-	TGCGCCAGCAGCCCGGGGGTACCCGGGGAGCTGTTTTTT	CASSPGVPGELFF
TRBJ1-1	-	TRBV9	-	TGTGCCAGCAGCGTAGGGGTACAGGCCTACACTGAAGCTTTCTTT	CASSVGVQAYTEAFF
TRBJ1-6	-	TRBV9	-	TGTGCCAGCAGCGCGTCAAGGGGCTCACCCCTCCACTTT	CASSASRGSPLHF
TRBJ1-1	-	TRBV6-5	-	TGTGCCAGCAGAACCTTCGACAGAACCACTGAAGCTTTCTTT	CASRTFDRTTEAFF
TRBJ2-3	once	TRBV6-5	-	TGTGCCAGCAGTTACTCGACAGGGAGGACAGATACGCAGTATTTT	CASSYSTGRTDTQYF
TRBJ1-1	-	TRBV5-4	-	TGTGCCAGCAGCTCTGGGGGGGCAGGTGGAATGAACACTGAAGCTTTCTTT	CASSSGGAGGMNTEAFF
TRBJ2-3	-	TRBV13	-	TGTGCCAGCAGCTTAGGGCAGGGATTCACGCAGTATTTT	CASSLGQGFTQYF
TRBJ1-5	-	TRBV2	TRBD1	TGTGCCAGCAGCTGGGACAGTAGCAATCAGCCCCAGCATTTT	CASSWDSSNQPQHF
TRBJ2-5	-	TRBV7-3	-	TGTGCCAGCAGCTCCGGGTCCGCCGGGGAGACCCAGTACTTC	CASSSGSAGETQYF
TRBJ2-7	few	TRBV7-2	TRBD1	TGTGCCAGCAGCTTAGTCGGGACAGACCTACTTTCCTACGAGCAGTACTTC	CASSLVGTDLLSYEQYF
TRBJ2-3	-	TRBV28	-	TGTGCCCTCGTAGGGGCAGGGGTCACAGATACGCAGTATTTT	CALVGAGVTDTQYF
TRBJ2-3	-	TRBV15	TRBD2	TGTGCCACCAGCGGGACTAGCGGGGGGCCCAGGGGGGGTTTTGATACGCAGTATTTT	CATSGTSGGPRGGFDTQYF
TRBJ2-2	-	TRBV28	-	TGTGCCAGCAGTTTACAGGTGTTATACGGGGAGCTGTTTTTT	CASSLQVLYGELFF
TRBJ2-3	-	TRBV19	-	TGTGCCAGTAAACAAACAGATACGCAGTATTTT	CASKQTDTQYF
TRBJ1-2	-	TRBV6-1	-	TGTGCCAGCAGTGAGCAAGGGTTATCATGGCGAGCCGGAGGTGGCTACACCTTC	CASSEQGLSWRAGGGYTF
TRBJ1-1	once	TRBV4-1	-	TGCGCCAGCAGCCAGGGGGGAGGGGGGCTTTACACTGAAGCTTTCTTT	CASSQGGGGLYTEAFF
TRBJ1-5	-	TRBV5-1	-	TGCGCCAGCAGCCTTGCAGGGGACGGTCAGCCCCAGCATTTT	CASSLAGDGQPQHF
TRBJ2-5	-	TRBV28	-	TGTGCCAGCAGTTTAGCGGACAGTTCCGACCAAGAGACCCAGTACTTC	CASSLADSSDQETQYF
TRBJ1-5	-	TRBV5-1	TRBD1	TGCGCCAGCAGCTTGGAAGGGACAGGTCATCAGCCCCAGCATTTT	CASSLEGTGHQPQHF
TRBJ1-5	-	TRBV19	-	TGTGCCAGTCAGTGGCCTGCTGGGCCCCAGCATTTT	CASQWPAGPQHF
TRBJ2-7	few	TRBV5-5	TRBD1	TGTGCCAGCAGCCTTACAGGGGCGTCCTACGAGCAGTACTTC	CASSLTGASYEQYF
TRBJ2-5	-	TRBV10-2	TRBD1	TGCGCCAGCAGTGTTACACAGGGGCAAGAGACCCAGTACTTC	CASSVTQGQETQYF
TRBJ2-1	-	TRBV18	-	TGTGCCAGCTCACTCACCCTTGGGATTAGCGGAGTACTCTCCTACAATGAGCAGTTCTTC	CASSLTLGISGVLSYNEQFF
TRBJ2-7	-	TRBV27	-	TGTGCCAGCAGTTTACAGACAGATTCCGCCGAGCAGTACTTC	CASSLQTDSAEQYF
TRBJ1-1	once	TRBV5-1	-	TGCGCCAGCAGCTTAGTTGCGGGAGCGAACACTGAAGCTTTCTTT	CASSLVAGANTEAFF
TRBJ2-1	-	TRBV5-1	TRBD2	TGCGCCAGCAGCCGAGCGGGGGGATACGACAATGAGCAGTTCTTC	CASSRAGGYDNEQFF
TRBJ1-1	few	TRBV10-2	-	TGCGCCAGCGTTCAGGGGTCCACTGAAGCTTTCTTT	CASVQGSTEAFF
TRBJ2-1	once	TRBV6-1	-	TGTGCCAGCAGTGCCTTTGCCTTAGCGGTACCCTACAATGAGCAGTTCTTC	CASSAFALAVPYNEQFF
TRBJ2-1	few	TRBV4-1	TRBD2	TGCGCCAGCAGCCAGACTAGCGGGGTATCTTGGGAGCAGTTCTTC	CASSQTSGVSWEQFF
TRBJ1-5	once	TRBV7-8	-	TGTGCCAGCACCCGGGGGGGGCCAGGGCAGCCCCAGCATTTT	CASTRGGPGQPQHF
TRBJ1-1	-	TRBV7-7	TRBD1	TGTGCTAGCAGCGTAAGACAGGGCACTGAAGCTTTCTTT	CASSVRQGTEAFF
TRBJ1-1	-	TRBV5-1	-	TGCGCCAGCAGCTCCGGACAGAACACTGAAGCTTTCTTT	CASSSGQNTEAFF
TRBJ1-2	-	TRBV30	-	TGTGCCTGGAGGGGCGGGAGGTCCAACTATGGCTACACCTTC	CAWRGGRSNYGYTF